This T cell receptor beta chain was sequenced during a study of blood T cells in healthy people across ages. Primed by a sample-barcoded 5' primer and a J-beta primer mix, a second PCR proceeded for 7 to 11 cycles. Each cDNA molecule was tagged by a template-switch adaptor with 12 random nucleotides. TCRdb reprocessed the 5' RACE reads via MiXCR and lists one record per CDR3 protein. The table includes some 800,000 distinct CDR3 sequences, more than 40% detected once. J was trimmed by 4 bases and V by 6 bases; bases with no gene match: 4. This CDR3 has 13 residues. CDR1 and CDR2 from the germline V gene are DFQATT and SNEGSKA (reference sequence). Sample donors were healthy Caucasian individuals that came from Russia, aged roughly 6 to 95.

The V and J genes are TRBV20-1 and TRBJ2-1, with 9 bases matching TRBD2. This receptor was identified in a man in his 60s in good health. Sequencing used blood. CDR3 in amino acids: CSAPGLAYNEQFF. The DNA of the CDR3 is TGCAGTGCCCCGGGACTAGCTTACAATGAGCAGTTCTTC.